These T cell receptor beta chains were read from a single sample in a study of shared clonotypes between healthy human individuals. Libraries were prepared by immunoSEQ multiplex PCR; TCRdb keeps only in-frame clonotypes and omits some of them. Here the sample spans about 360,000 clones, less than 75% being singletons. Sequences were obtained from memory CD4+ T cells sorted from blood. The receptors here all came from a man aged 25 to 40 in good health. CDR3s include the opening cysteine and the closing phenylalanine or tryptophan. A D gene is named only where the DNA matches it firmly. Not all rows give a size; the values are once, few, many and, for expanded clones, a class.

few,TRBJ2-7,TRBV7-8,.,CASSLDLMGQYF,TGTGCCAGCAGCTTAGACCTAATGGGGCAGTACTTC
.,TRBJ2-6,TRBV28,.,CASSPPLGSGANVLTF,TGTGCCAGCAGCCCCCCCCTAGGCTCTGGGGCCAACGTCCTGACTTTC
.,TRBJ2-2,TRBV7-6,.,CASSSLPNGELFF,TGTGCCAGCAGCTCTCTACCCAACGGGGAGCTGTTTTTT
.,TRBJ2-5,TRBV19,TRBD2,CASSTGLAGTETQYF,TGTGCCAGTAGTACGGGACTAGCGGGAACAGAGACCCAGTACTTC
.,TRBJ2-7,TRBV2,.,CASSGTVLTYEQYF,TGTGCCAGCAGTGGGACAGTATTGACCTACGAGCAGTACTTC
.,TRBJ2-5,TRBV2,.,CASSDSRASETQYF,TGTGCCAGCAGTGACAGCAGGGCGTCAGAGACCCAGTACTTC
.,TRBJ2-5,TRBV10-3,.,CAISESGEETQYF,TGTGCCATCAGTGAATCAGGGGAAGAGACCCAGTACTTC
once,TRBJ2-2,TRBV5-6,.,CASSLLYGELFF,TGTGCCAGCAGCTTGCTTTACGGGGAGCTGTTTTTT
.,TRBJ2-3,TRBV7-9,.,CASSILGLATDTQYF,TGTGCCAGCAGCATTCTAGGTCTAGCGACAGATACGCAGTATTTT
.,TRBJ1-2,TRBV19,.,CASRKTDSITGYTF,TGTGCCAGTAGAAAGACAGATTCGATTACTGGCTACACCTTC
few,TRBJ2-3,TRBV7-2,.,CASSSQGTDTQYF,TGTGCCAGCAGCTCCCAGGGCACAGATACGCAGTATTTT
.,TRBJ2-1,TRBV30,.,CAWSVLLSSGVNEQFF,TGTGCCTGGAGTGTTCTTTTGTCCTCAGGGGTCAATGAGCAGTTCTTC
.,TRBJ2-2,TRBV4-1,.,CASSQKGRGNTGELFF,TGCGCCAGCAGCCAAAAAGGCAGGGGGAACACCGGGGAGCTGTTTTTT
.,TRBJ2-5,TRBV18,.,CASSPALRERQETQYF,TGTGCCAGCTCACCAGCGTTGCGGGAACGGCAAGAGACCCAGTACTTC
.,TRBJ2-1,TRBV30,.,CAWSVNPNEQFF,TGTGCCTGGAGTGTAAACCCCAATGAGCAGTTCTTC
.,TRBJ1-4,TRBV27,.,CASSSQGPNEKLFF,TGTGCCAGCAGTTCACAGGGTCCTAATGAAAAACTGTTTTTT
once,TRBJ1-1,TRBV2,.,CASSKQNMNTEAFF,TGTGCCAGCAGTAAACAGAATATGAACACTGAAGCTTTCTTT
.,TRBJ1-1,TRBV5-1,.,CASSLRGYTEAFF,TGCGCCAGCAGCTTAAGGGGGTATACTGAAGCTTTCTTT
many,TRBJ1-2,TRBV9,TRBD1,CASSLRDRGISDGYTF,TGTGCCAGCAGCCTCCGGGACAGGGGGATTTCGGATGGCTACACCTTC
once,TRBJ2-5,TRBV7-9,.,CASSLVFRGEETQYF,TGTGCCAGCAGCTTAGTGTTCAGGGGGGAAGAGACCCAGTACTTC
.,TRBJ2-1,TRBV7-9,TRBD1,CASAPGQGAYNEQFF,TGTGCCAGCGCCCCGGGACAGGGGGCTTACAATGAGCAGTTCTTC
few,TRBJ1-1,TRBV5-5,.,CASSLGWSTEAFF,TGTGCCAGCAGCTTGGGTTGGAGCACTGAAGCTTTCTTT
.,TRBJ2-1,TRBV10-3,TRBD2,CAISDLAGANEQFF,TGTGCCATCAGTGACCTAGCGGGAGCCAATGAGCAGTTCTTC
.,TRBJ1-3,TRBV27,TRBD1,CASSLRGAGTGALSGNTIYF,TGTGCCAGCAGTTTACGTGGTGCGGGGACAGGTGCCCTCTCTGGAAACACCATATATTTT
once,TRBJ2-5,TRBV6-5,.,CACGVETQYF,TGTGCCTGCGGGGTGGAGACCCAGTACTTC
.,TRBJ2-7,TRBV30,.,CAWTRWGHGTYEQYF,TGTGCCTGGACCCGGTGGGGACACGGAACCTACGAGCAGTACTTC
.,TRBJ2-5,TRBV5-1,.,CASSPGNPPETQYF,TGCGCCAGCAGCCCCGGGAATCCCCCAGAGACCCAGTACTTC
.,TRBJ2-5,TRBV9,TRBD2,CASSISGGRQETQYF,TGTGCCAGCAGCATTAGCGGGGGGAGGCAAGAGACCCAGTACTTC
.,TRBJ2-7,TRBV2,TRBD1,CASSGQGTGGPPYEQYF,TGTGCCAGCTCGGGACAGGGGACGGGGGGTCCCCCCTACGAGCAGTACTTC
few,TRBJ1-4,TRBV11-2,.,CASSPITPGYNEKLFF,TGTGCCAGCAGCCCGATAACCCCAGGGTATAATGAAAAACTGTTTTTT
.,TRBJ2-7,TRBV7-8,TRBD2,CASSLSRTSGSEQYF,TGTGCCAGCAGCTTATCAAGGACTAGCGGGAGTGAGCAGTACTTC
.,TRBJ2-5,TRBV7-9,.,CASSLLPGRGFGETQYF,TGTGCCAGCAGCTTACTCCCCGGACGGGGGTTTGGAGAGACCCAGTACTTC
few,TRBJ1-5,TRBV28,.,CASSLGGLNNQPQHF,TGTGCCAGCAGTTTAGGCGGATTGAACAATCAGCCCCAGCATTTT
.,TRBJ1-3,TRBV14,TRBD1,CASSPRDRGHGNTIYF,TGTGCCAGCAGCCCCCGGGACAGGGGGCATGGAAACACCATATATTTT
few,TRBJ2-7,TRBV2,.,CASTLRVGLYF,TGTGCCAGCACTTTAAGGGTAGGGCTGTACTTC
many,TRBJ1-1,TRBV6-5,.,CASSQQGNTEAFF,TGTGCCAGCAGTCAACAGGGGAACACTGAAGCTTTCTTT
.,TRBJ2-2,TRBV7-2,.,CASSLVGPGVTGELFF,TGTGCCAGCAGCTTAGTGGGTCCAGGAGTCACCGGGGAGCTGTTTTTT
.,TRBJ1-5,TRBV7-9,TRBD1,CASSLGTGVYQPQHF,TGTGCCAGCAGCTTAGGAACAGGGGTTTATCAGCCCCAGCATTTT
.,TRBJ2-7,TRBV5-6,.,CASSSDRTYEQYF,TGTGCCAGCAGCTCGGACAGAACCTACGAGCAGTACTTC
few,TRBJ2-1,TRBV9,.,CASSVGRPECEQFF,TGTGCCAGCAGCGTAGGGCGGCCCGAGTGTGAGCAGTTCTTC
.,TRBJ2-1,TRBV7-2,.,CASSRGGQVNEQFF,TGTGCCAGCAGTAGGGGAGGACAGGTCAATGAGCAGTTCTTC
.,TRBJ1-1,TRBV29-1,.,CSVEWRGLNTEAFF,TGCAGCGTTGAATGGCGGGGACTGAACACTGAAGCTTTCTTT
.,TRBJ1-1,TRBV7-9,.,CASSLAGARNTEAFF,TGTGCCAGCAGCTTAGCGGGGGCGAGGAACACTGAAGCTTTCTTT
.,TRBJ2-3,TRBV7-9,.,CASSFVGSSTDTQYF,TGTGCCAGCAGCTTCGTGGGATCTAGCACAGATACGCAGTATTTT
once,TRBJ2-7,TRBV15,.,CATSRDPGAEQYF,TGTGCCACCAGCAGAGATCCCGGGGCCGAGCAGTACTTC
few,TRBJ2-7,TRBV2,.,CASGRRAGPYEQYF,TGTGCCAGCGGGAGACGGGCAGGACCCTACGAGCAGTACTTC
.,TRBJ2-1,TRBV27,TRBD2,CASSSGLAGASNEQFF,TGTGCCAGCAGTTCAGGACTAGCGGGAGCATCTAATGAGCAGTTCTTC